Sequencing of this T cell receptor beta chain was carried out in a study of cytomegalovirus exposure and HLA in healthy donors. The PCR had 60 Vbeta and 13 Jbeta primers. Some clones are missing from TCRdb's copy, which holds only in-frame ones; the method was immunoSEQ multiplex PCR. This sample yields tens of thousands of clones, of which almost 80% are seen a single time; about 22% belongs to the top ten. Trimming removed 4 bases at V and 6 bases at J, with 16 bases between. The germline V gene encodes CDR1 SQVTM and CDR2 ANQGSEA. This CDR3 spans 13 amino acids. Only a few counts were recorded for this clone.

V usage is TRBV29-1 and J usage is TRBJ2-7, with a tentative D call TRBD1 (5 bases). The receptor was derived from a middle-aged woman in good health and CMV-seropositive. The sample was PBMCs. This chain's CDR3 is CSVGLGARAEQYF. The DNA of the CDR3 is TGCAGCGTTGGTTTAGGGGCGCGAGCCGAGCAGTACTTC.